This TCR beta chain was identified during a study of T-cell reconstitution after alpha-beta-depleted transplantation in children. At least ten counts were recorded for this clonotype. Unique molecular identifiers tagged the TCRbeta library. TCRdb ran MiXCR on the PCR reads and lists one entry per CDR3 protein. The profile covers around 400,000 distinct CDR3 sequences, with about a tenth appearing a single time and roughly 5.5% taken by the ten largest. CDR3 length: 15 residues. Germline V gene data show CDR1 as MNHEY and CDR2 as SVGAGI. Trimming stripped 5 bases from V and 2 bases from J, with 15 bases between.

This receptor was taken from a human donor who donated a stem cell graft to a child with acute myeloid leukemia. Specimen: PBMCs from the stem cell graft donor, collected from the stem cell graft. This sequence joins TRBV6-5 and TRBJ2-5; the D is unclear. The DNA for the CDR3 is TGTGCCAGCAGTCGCAATCCGATTCCGCAAGAGACCCAGTACTTC. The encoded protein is CASSRNPIPQETQYF.